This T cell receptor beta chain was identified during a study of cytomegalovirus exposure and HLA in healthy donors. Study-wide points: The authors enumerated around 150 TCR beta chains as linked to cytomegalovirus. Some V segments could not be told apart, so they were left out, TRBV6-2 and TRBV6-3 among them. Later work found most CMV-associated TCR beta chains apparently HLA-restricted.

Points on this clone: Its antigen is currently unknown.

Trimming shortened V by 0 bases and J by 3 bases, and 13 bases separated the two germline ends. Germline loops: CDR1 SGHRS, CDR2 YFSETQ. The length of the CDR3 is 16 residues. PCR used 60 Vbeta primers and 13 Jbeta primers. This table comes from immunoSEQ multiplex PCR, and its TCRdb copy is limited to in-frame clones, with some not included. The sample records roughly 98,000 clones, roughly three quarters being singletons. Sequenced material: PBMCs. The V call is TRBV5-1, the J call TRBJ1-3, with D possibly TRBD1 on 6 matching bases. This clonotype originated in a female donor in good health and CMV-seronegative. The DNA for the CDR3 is TGCGCCAGCAGCTTGGCCATCTCAGGGGTTGGAAACACCATATATTTT. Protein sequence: CASSLAISGVGNTIYF.